Each of the 25 T cell receptor beta chains below was sequenced from the same sample in a study of blood T cells in healthy people across ages (dated by TCRdb to about 2015). The library was produced with 5' RACE. Sequencing instrument: Illumina HiSeq 2500. A second PCR of roughly 7 to 11 cycles was performed with a sample-barcoded 5' primer and a J-beta primer mix. Clones were called with MiXCR by TCRdb after fastp trimmed the public reads at Q25, and only in-frame beta chains were retained. All rows with the same CDR3 protein become a single entry with the most common DNA and genes. The sample includes more than 750,000 distinct CDR3 sequences, with roughly 29% observed a single time. Around 9.6% of the sample is in the top ten clones. These data were likewise used in another study, on T cells of mothers and their children.

The material sequenced was blood. All receptors derive from a woman aged 35 to 49 in good health.

For this clonotype: Being one base from a much bigger clone, this may be a read error. The genes are TRBV12-3 or TRBV12-4 and TRBJ2-5; a possible D gene is TRBD1 (5 bases). The V and J ends lost 7 bases and 5 bases respectively, with 14 bases between them. The CDR3 is 13 amino acids. The CDR3 DNA sequence: TGTGCCAGCACCAAGGGGTCTAGGGAGACCCAGTACTTC. As protein: CASTKGSRETQYF.

This clonotype was observed a handful of times. A read error may account for a junction end that differs from germline. The chain has TRBV5-1 and TRBJ2-3; perhaps TRBD2 as D (5 bases). The length of the CDR3 is 16 residues. The germline V gene encodes CDR1 SGHRS and CDR2 YFSETQ. CDR3 nucleotides: TGCGCCAGCAGCTTGGCCTCCGGGGATGGCACAGATACGCGGTATTTT. Translation gives CASSLASGDGTDTRYF.

The chain uses TRBV11-2 and TRBJ2-7, with TRBD1 identical over 7 bases. Germline CDR1 and CDR2: SGHAT and FQNNGV. V shed 5 bases, J shed 3 bases, and the junction held 4 bases outside the gene matches. This CDR3 region has 13 residues. CDR3 sequence reads: CASSGDRVYEQYF. The CDR3 DNA reads as TGTGCCAGCAGCGGAGACAGGGTCTACGAGCAGTACTTC.

The chain employs TRBV6-1 and TRBJ2-1, with TRBD2 matching over 8 bases. This CDR3 is built from 15 residues. CDR1 MNHNS and CDR2 SASEGT come from the germline V gene. The J segment lost 4 bases and the V segment lost 4 bases, leaving 6 bases of the junction unmatched. The CDR3 DNA is TGTGCCAGCAGTGGAGCGGGGGAGGCATACAATGAGCAGTTCTTC. Amino acid sequence: CASSGAGEAYNEQFF.

The V and J genes are TRBV29-1 and TRBJ1-5; 11 bases fit TRBD1. V trimming: 6 bases; J trimming: 3 bases; junction bases outside the gene matches: 4. Looked up from germline, CDR1 is SQVTM and CDR2 is ANQGSEA. The CDR3 covers 14 residues. CDR3 sequence reads: CSVRTGGFNQPQHF. The CDR3 bases are TGCAGCGTCCGGACAGGGGGCTTCAATCAGCCCCAGCATTTT.

V and J are TRBV29-1 and TRBJ1-1; D is perhaps TRBD1 (6 bases). Trimming took off 3 bases at V and 5 bases at J, with 19 bases between the two ends. Germline V gene data show CDR1 as SQVTM and CDR2 as ANQGSEA. This CDR3 contains 15 residues. The CDR3 DNA reads as TGCAGCGTTGACGGTTCGGGGCCAGGGGAGACTGAAGCTTTCTTT. This codes for CSVDGSGPGETEAFF. The variable domain in full, with the rest retrieved from reference TRBV29-1 and TRBJ1-1, is SAVISQKPSRDICQRGTSLTIQCQVDSQVTMMFWYRQQPGQSLTLIATANQGSEATYESGFVIDKFPISRPNLTFSTLTVSNMSPEDSSIYLCSVDGSGPGETEAFFGQGTRLTVV.

In the case of this clonotype: With a much larger clone just one base away, this may be a read error. The rearrangement links TRBV5-5 to TRBJ1-1; D is ambiguous. The V and J ends lost 6 bases and 1 base respectively, with 10 bases between them. Germline-derived CDR1 and CDR2 are SGHKS and YYEKEE (reference sequence). The CDR3 contains 13 residues. The CDR3 is CASTARQNTEAFF. The CDR3 nucleotides read TGTGCCAGCACCGCGAGACAGAACACTGAAGCTTTCTTT.

On this clonotype itself: It may be a read error: a sequence one base away is much more abundant. The J gene is TRBJ2-5, the V gene TRBV9; D remains ambiguous. The J call may not be correct, given that the DNA end is closer to TRBJ2-7. The CDR3 consists of 12 residues. The germline V gene has CDR1 SGDLS and CDR2 YYNGEE. CDR3 DNA sequence: TGTCCCAGCAGCGTAGAGTCAGGCGAGCAGTACTTC. Translated: CPSSVESGEQYF.

J is TRBJ1-1 and V is TRBV13; TRBD1 matches 7 bases. The CDR3 has 15 residues. The V gene's germline CDR1 is PRHDT and CDR2 FYEKMQ (reference sequence). After removal of 1 base from V and 3 bases from J, the junction contained 5 bases not matched to a gene. This CDR3 reads CASSLAADRHTEAFF. CDR3 sequence (DNA): TGTGCCAGCAGCTTAGCCGCGGACAGGCACACTGAAGCTTTCTTT.

This chain links TRBV28 with TRBJ1-6; no firm D call. CDR3 length equals 13 residues. CDR1 and CDR2 from the germline V gene are MDHEN and SYDVKM. V shed 6 bases and J shed 4 bases, with 7 bases lying between them. DNA for the CDR3: TGTGCCAGCAGACCGATTTATAATTCACCCCTCCACTTT. This encodes CASRPIYNSPLHF. Variable domain in full (rest from reference TRBV28 and TRBJ1-6): DVKVTQSSRYLVKRTGEKVFLECVQDMDHENMFWYRQDPGLGLRLIYFSYDVKMKEKGDIPEGYSVSREKKERFSLILESASTNQTSMYLCASRPIYNSPLHFGNGTRLTVT.

This clonotype was recorded a few times. This chain joins TRBV7-2 and TRBJ1-1; the D gene is possibly TRBD1 (6 bases). This CDR3 has 13 amino acids. V dropped 6 bases and J dropped 0 bases, with 8 bases sitting between them. Germline V lookup: CDR1 SGHTA, CDR2 FQGNSA. CDR3 DNA sequence: TGTGCCAGCAGGAAGGGGGTGAACACTGAAGCTTTCTTT. Protein sequence: CASRKGVNTEAFF.

The table lists this clonotype with many counts. The genes are TRBV29-1 and TRBJ1-2, with 11 bases matching TRBD1. Germline assignment: CDR1 SQVTM and CDR2 ANQGSEA. Trimming removed 7 bases from V and 8 bases from J; junction bases left unmatched: 6. This CDR3 is built from 12 residues. CDR3: CSAPGTGGGYTF. The CDR3 DNA reads as TGCAGCGCTCCCGGGACAGGGGGAGGCTACACCTTC. The whole variable domain, remainder taken from reference TRBV29-1 and TRBJ1-2, is SAVISQKPSRDICQRGTSLTIQCQVDSQVTMMFWYRQQPGQSLTLIATANQGSEATYESGFVIDKFPISRPNLTFSTLTVSNMSPEDSSIYLCSAPGTGGGYTFGSGTRLTVV.

A few counts support this clonotype. This chain joins TRBV5-1 and TRBJ2-2; 7 nucleotides line up with TRBD1. Germline V gene sequence: CDR1 SGHRS, CDR2 YFSETQ. J lost 3 bases, V lost 0 bases, and 2 bases had no gene match. The CDR3 totals 15 residues. The CDR3 is CASSLEGGDTGELFF. CDR3 coding DNA: TGCGCCAGCAGCTTGGAAGGGGGCGACACCGGGGAGCTGTTTTTT.

This clonotype was found once. The junction does not match germline at one end; this may be a read error. This sequence joins TRBV15 and TRBJ2-3; 10 nucleotides match TRBD2. Per germline, CDR1 LNHNV and CDR2 YYDKDF (reference sequence). The CDR3 length is 14 residues. CDR3 protein: CTTSSGGATGTQYF. CDR3 nucleotide sequence: TGTACCACCAGCAGCGGGGGGGCCACAGGTACGCAGTATTTT.

DNA for the CDR3: TGTGCCAGCAGTCCAGGCGACTCCGCCGGATATGAGCAGTTCTTC. Translated, it gives CASSPGDSAGYEQFF. V is TRBV28 and J is TRBJ2-1; no clear D gene. This CDR3 is 15 amino acids long. Germline values: CDR1 MDHEN, CDR2 SYDVKM. The V end was cut by 5 bases, the J end by 8 bases, with 19 bases between. The full variable domain, in which reference TRBV28 and TRBJ2-1 provide the parts outside the CDR3, is DVKVTQSSRYLVKRTGEKVFLECVQDMDHENMFWYRQDPGLGLRLIYFSYDVKMKEKGDIPEGYSVSREKKERFSLILESASTNQTSMYLCASSPGDSAGYEQFFGPGTRLTVL.

This clonotype was observed a handful of times. The genes are TRBV7-2 and TRBJ1-2; TRBD1 aligns across 10 bases. Germline loops: CDR1 SGHTA, CDR2 FQGNSA. CDR3 length equals 16 residues. After removal of 7 bases from V and 8 bases from J, the junction contained 16 bases not matched to a gene. The CDR3 DNA sequence: TGTGCCAGCAAGATAACCGGGACAGGGGCTTCCGACGGCTACACCTTC. Residues: CASKITGTGASDGYTF.

The V and J genes are TRBV29-1 and TRBJ2-7; TRBD1 aligns across 7 bases. Germline loops: CDR1 SQVTM, CDR2 ANQGSEA. The V segment lost 3 bases and the J segment 6 bases; nucleotides outside the gene matches: 5. CDR3 length: 12 amino acids. The CDR3 loop is CSVEDRNCEQYF. CDR3 coding DNA: TGCAGCGTTGAGGACAGGAACTGCGAGCAGTACTTC.

The chain is built from TRBV5-1 and TRBJ1-1; D is uncertain. V dropped 0 bases and J dropped 0 bases, with 12 bases sitting between them. The CDR3 is 16 amino acids. Germline V gives CDR1 SGHRS, CDR2 YFSETQ. CDR3 loop: CASSLGPTQMNTEAFF. The CDR3 nucleotides are TGCGCCAGCAGCTTGGGACCGACCCAGATGAACACTGAAGCTTTCTTT.

As concerns this clonotype: At one end, the junction sequence differs from germline, possibly due to a read error. This chain uses TRBV15 with TRBJ2-1; possible D gene TRBD2, 6 bases. The germline CDR1 and CDR2 sequences are LNHNV and YYDKDF (reference sequence). The CDR3 extends over 15 amino acids. The CDR3 DNA sequence: TGTGCCACCGGCAGAGATTCGGGGACGGGAGATGAGCAGTTCTTC. Translation gives CATGRDSGTGDEQFF.

The chain links TRBV7-9 to TRBJ2-1; possibly TRBD2 for D (6 bases). CDR3 length: 14 residues. Per germline, CDR1 SEHNR and CDR2 FQNEAQ (reference sequence). The germline V and J ends were trimmed by 1 base and 6 bases, with 10 bases remaining between them. DNA for the CDR3: TGTGCCAGCAGCTTAGGGGTAGCGGCCAATGAGCAGTTCTTC. The encoded protein is CASSLGVAANEQFF.

V is TRBV12-3 or TRBV12-4 and J is TRBJ1-2; no firm D call. Trimming took 3 bases from V and 8 from J, leaving 10 bases between them. The CDR3 runs 12 residues. The CDR3 DNA reads as TGTGCCAGCAGTTTCGCGCTGGGGGGCTACACCTTC. Translation gives CASSFALGGYTF.

This clonotype was counted only a few times. The V gene is TRBV5-5, the J gene TRBJ1-2; maybe TRBD1 (6 bases). Trimming cost V 2 bases and J 4 bases, with 12 bases left between them. The CDR3 extends over 14 amino acids. Germline V gives CDR1 SGHKS, CDR2 YYEKEE (reference sequence). The CDR3 loop is CASSFPDRSYGYTF. For the CDR3, the DNA is TGTGCCAGCAGCTTCCCGGACAGATCCTATGGCTACACCTTC.

This clonotype appeared a few times. The V call is TRBV15, the J call TRBJ2-3; D perhaps matches TRBD1 (5 bases). CDR1 and CDR2 (germline): LNHNV, YYDKDF (reference sequence). This CDR3 comprises 15 residues. V was cut by 2 bases and J by 3 bases, with 12 bases left in between. CDR3 bases: TGTGCCACCAGCAGAAGTCAGGGTGAGACAGATACGCAGTATTTT. It specifies CATSRSQGETDTQYF.

This clonotype was seen at least ten times. This chain joins TRBV28 and TRBJ2-7; 7 bases fit TRBD2. Germline V gives CDR1 MDHEN, CDR2 SYDVKM. Unmatched junction bases numbered 7, after V lost 2 bases and J lost 3 bases. CDR3 length: 15 residues. CDR3 sequence reads: CASSLTSGALYEQYF. The CDR3 nucleotides are TGTGCCAGCAGTTTAACAAGCGGGGCTCTCTACGAGCAGTACTTC.

This clonotype has just a few counts. The J gene is TRBJ2-1, the V gene TRBV9, with no clear D. CDR3 size: 13 residues. V lost 0 bases, J lost 8 bases, and 9 bases lay in between. Per germline, CDR1 SGDLS and CDR2 YYNGEE. The CDR3 is CASSVVPRDEQFF. As DNA, the CDR3 is TGTGCCAGCAGCGTAGTACCCCGCGATGAGCAGTTCTTC.